This TCR beta chain was identified in a study of cytomegalovirus exposure and HLA in healthy donors. Study findings and constraints: With later analysis, a missense DCLRE1C variant became linked to TCR beta V- and J-gene trimming. The authors judged a highly shared variant cluster likely a sequencing artifact.

Concerning this clone: The target antigen is unknown.

Researchers ran the PCR with 60 Vbeta and 13 Jbeta primers. Clones were sequenced by immunoSEQ multiplex PCR, and TCRdb holds only the in-frame ones, with some missing. This table holds 150,000 to 200,000 clones, roughly 79% found once. Germline-derived CDR1 and CDR2 are MNHNS and SASEGT. CDR3 length: 12 residues. Trimming cost V 6 bases and J 4 bases, with 9 bases left between them. The receptor's source is a man younger than 30 in good health and CMV-seropositive. Sample: PBMCs. The chain combines TRBV6-1 with TRBJ1-2; D remains unclear. The CDR3 reads CASRSGSYGYTF. The CDR3 region has the DNA TGTGCCAGCAGGTCCGGGAGCTATGGCTACACCTTC.